This T cell receptor (beta chain) is from a study of blood T cell repertoires in COVID-19. For the study at large: The samples span acute and convalescent COVID-19 from the United States, Italy and Spain.

Each participant's cohort was designated according to participant-reported clinical history. Germline values: CDR1 SGHRS, CDR2 YFSETQ. This CDR3 has 13 residues. The ends were cut back, 3 bases at V and 2 bases at J, with 9 bases in the middle. This clone was seen only once. Only in-frame clones appear in the TCRdb table, and some are missing; sequencing was by immunoSEQ multiplex PCR. The data hold about 270,000 clones, with about 89% observed a single time. The V and J genes are TRBV5-1 and TRBJ2-7; D is possibly TRBD1 (6 bases). The TCR was taken from a woman between 18 and 30 years old who had recovered from COVID-19. Specimen: PBMCs or T cells enriched from blood (not recorded which). CDR3 nucleotide sequence: TGCGCCAGCAGCTGGCGGACAGCCTACGAGCAGTACTTC. Translating it yields CASSWRTAYEQYF. The variable domain in full, completed from reference TRBV5-1 and TRBJ2-7, reads KAGVTQTPRYLIKTRGQQVTLSCSPISGHRSVSWYQQTPGQGLQFLFEYFSETQRNKGNFPGRFSGRQFSNSRSEMNVSTLELGDSALYLCASSWRTAYEQYFGPGTRLTVT.